The T cell receptor (beta chain) described here comes from a study of blood T cell repertoires in COVID-19. Background on the study: Some COVID-19 samples were acute and others convalescent; all came from the United States, Italy and Spain. T cells, B-cell-depleted T cells, or PBMCs supplied cDNA or gDNA.

Germline loops: CDR1 LNHDA, CDR2 SQIVND (reference sequence). The CDR3 loop spans 14 amino acids. V was shortened by 6 bases and J by 7 bases, with 13 bases between the two germline ends. Original processing methods: Quantification of nucleated cells was approximated via reference gene primer amplification. The protocol was immunoSEQ multiplex PCR, while the TCRdb copy is restricted to in-frame clones and leaves out a portion. V and J calls plus clone size are reproduced from that table; the DNA served to infer D and trimming. The repertoire holds about 70,000 clones, 80% to 90% seen once, with about 20% in the top ten.

The receptor comes from a woman in her 70s with acute or convalescent COVID-19. Sequenced input: peripheral blood. The V gene is TRBV19, the J gene TRBJ1-6; TRBD1 might be the D (5 bases). In DNA, the CDR3 is TGTGCCAGTAGCTCCGGGACTAGAAATTCACCCCTCCACTTT. Its translation: CASSSGTRNSPLHF.